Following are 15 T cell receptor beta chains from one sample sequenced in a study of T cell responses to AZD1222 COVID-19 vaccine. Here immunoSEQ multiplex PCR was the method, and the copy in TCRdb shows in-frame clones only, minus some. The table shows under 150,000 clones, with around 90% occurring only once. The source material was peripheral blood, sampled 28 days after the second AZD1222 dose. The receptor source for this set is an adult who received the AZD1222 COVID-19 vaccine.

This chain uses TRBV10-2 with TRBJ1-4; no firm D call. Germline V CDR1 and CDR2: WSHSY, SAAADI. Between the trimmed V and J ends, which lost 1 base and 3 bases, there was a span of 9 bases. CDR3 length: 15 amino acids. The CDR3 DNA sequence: TGCGCCAGCAGTGAGTGGTATGGTGCTAATGAAAAACTGTTTTTT. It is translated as CASSEWYGANEKLFF.

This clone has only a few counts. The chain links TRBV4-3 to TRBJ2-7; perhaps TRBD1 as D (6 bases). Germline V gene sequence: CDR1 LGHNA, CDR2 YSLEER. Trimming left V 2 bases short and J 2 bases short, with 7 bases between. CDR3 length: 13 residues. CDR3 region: CASSQRTAYEQYF. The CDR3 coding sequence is TGCGCCAGCAGCCAAAGGACAGCCTACGAGCAGTACTTC.

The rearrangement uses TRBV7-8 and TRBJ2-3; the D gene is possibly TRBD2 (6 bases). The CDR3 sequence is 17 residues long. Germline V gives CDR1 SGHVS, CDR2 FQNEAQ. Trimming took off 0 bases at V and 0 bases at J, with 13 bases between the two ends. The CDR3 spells CASSLASTSWSTDTQYF. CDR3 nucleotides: TGTGCCAGCAGCTTAGCGTCTACTAGCTGGAGCACAGATACGCAGTATTTT.

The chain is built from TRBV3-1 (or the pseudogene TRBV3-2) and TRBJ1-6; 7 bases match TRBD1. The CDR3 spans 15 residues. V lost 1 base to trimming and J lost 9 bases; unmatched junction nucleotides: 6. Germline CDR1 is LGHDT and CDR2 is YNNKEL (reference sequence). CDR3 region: CASSQGLAGGSPLHF. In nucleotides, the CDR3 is TGTGCCAGCAGCCAAGGGTTGGCAGGGGGTTCACCCCTCCACTTT.

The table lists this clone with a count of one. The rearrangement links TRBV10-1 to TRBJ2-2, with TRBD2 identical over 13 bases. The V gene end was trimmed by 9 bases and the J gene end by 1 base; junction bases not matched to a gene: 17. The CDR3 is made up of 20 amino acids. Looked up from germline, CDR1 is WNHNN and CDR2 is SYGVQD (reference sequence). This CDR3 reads CARGTKPRTSGGLNTGELFF. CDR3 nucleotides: TGCGCCAGGGGGACAAAACCTAGGACTAGCGGGGGCCTGAACACCGGGGAGCTGTTTTTT.

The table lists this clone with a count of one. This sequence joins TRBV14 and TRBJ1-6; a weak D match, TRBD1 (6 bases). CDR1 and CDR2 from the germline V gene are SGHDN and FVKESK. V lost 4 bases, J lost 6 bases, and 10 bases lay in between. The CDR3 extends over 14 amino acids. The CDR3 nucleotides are TGTGCCAGCAGCCGGACAGTGCGTAATTCACCCCTCCACTTT. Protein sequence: CASSRTVRNSPLHF.

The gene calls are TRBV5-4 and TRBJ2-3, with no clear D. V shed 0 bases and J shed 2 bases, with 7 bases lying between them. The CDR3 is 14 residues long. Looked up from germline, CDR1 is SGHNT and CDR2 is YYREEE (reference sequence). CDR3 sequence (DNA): TGTGCCAGCAGCTTGGACAGTTTCACAGATACGCAGTATTTT. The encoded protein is CASSLDSFTDTQYF.

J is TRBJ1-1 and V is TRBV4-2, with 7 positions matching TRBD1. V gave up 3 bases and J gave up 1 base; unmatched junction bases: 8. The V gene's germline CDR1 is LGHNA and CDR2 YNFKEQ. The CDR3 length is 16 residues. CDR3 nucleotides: TGTGCCAGCAGCCAGGCATTCGGGACAGCGAACACTGAAGCTTTCTTT. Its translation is CASSQAFGTANTEAFF.

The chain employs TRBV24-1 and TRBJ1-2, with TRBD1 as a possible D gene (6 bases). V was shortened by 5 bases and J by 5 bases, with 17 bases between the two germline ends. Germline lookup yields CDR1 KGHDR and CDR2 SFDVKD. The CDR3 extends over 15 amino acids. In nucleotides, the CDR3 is TGTGCCACCAGTGCCGCACAGGGAGCGGGGTATGGCTACACCTTC. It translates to CATSAAQGAGYGYTF.

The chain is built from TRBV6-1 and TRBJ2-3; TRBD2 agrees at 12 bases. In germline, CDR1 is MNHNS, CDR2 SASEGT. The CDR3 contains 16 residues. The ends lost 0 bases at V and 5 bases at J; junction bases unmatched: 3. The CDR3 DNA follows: TGTGCCAGCAGTGAAGCCCTAGCGGGGGGGCGAGATACGCAGTATTTT. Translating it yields CASSEALAGGRDTQYF.

CDR3 sequence reads: CASSYSGQGSYEQYF. The DNA for the CDR3 is TGTGCCAGCAGTTATTCTGGGCAGGGAAGCTACGAGCAGTACTTC. This chain uses TRBV6-5 with TRBJ2-7; the D gene is possibly TRBD1 (5 bases). The CDR3 is 15 residues long. Trimming left V 3 bases short and J 3 bases short, with 15 bases between. CDR1 and CDR2 (germline): MNHEY, SVGAGI.

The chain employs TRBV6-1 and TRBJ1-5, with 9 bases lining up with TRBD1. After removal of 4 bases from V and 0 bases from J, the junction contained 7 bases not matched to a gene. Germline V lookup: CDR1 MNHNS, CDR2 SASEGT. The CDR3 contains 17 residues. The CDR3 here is CASSATGGPYSNQPQHF. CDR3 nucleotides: TGTGCCAGCAGTGCGACAGGGGGGCCTTATAGCAATCAGCCCCAGCATTTT.

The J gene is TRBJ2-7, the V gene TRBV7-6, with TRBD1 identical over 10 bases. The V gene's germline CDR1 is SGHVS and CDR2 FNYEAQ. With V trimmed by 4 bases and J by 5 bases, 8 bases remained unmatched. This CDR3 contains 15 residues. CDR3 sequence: CASSSVDRGRNEQYF. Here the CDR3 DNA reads TGTGCCAGCAGCTCAGTAGACAGGGGGCGGAACGAGCAGTACTTC.

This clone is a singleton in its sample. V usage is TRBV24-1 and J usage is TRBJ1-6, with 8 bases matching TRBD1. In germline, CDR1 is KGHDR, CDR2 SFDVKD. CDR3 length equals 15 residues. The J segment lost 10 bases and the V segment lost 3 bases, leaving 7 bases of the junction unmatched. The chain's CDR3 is CATSDGTGLGSPLHF. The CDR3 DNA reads TGTGCCACCAGTGATGGGACAGGACTAGGGTCACCCCTCCACTTT.

CDR3: CSARDVPEQYF. CDR3 in DNA: TGCAGTGCTAGAGATGTGCCGGAGCAGTACTTC. V is TRBV20-1 and J is TRBJ2-7; D call uncertain. CDR1 is DFQATT and CDR2 is SNEGSKA in the germline V gene (reference sequence). This CDR3 is built from 11 residues. Deletions cut 0 bases from V and 7 bases from J, with 7 bases between.